The clone carrying this T cell receptor beta chain was detected only a few times. Its matching antigen is unknown. TCR beta CDR3 region amplification was performed from RNA transcripts. The HTBI primer set served for first-round RT-PCR of the TCR CDR3. TCRdb itself ran the multiplex PCR reads through MiXCR, one entry per CDR3 protein. The sample contains approximately 520,000 distinct CDR3 sequences, roughly a quarter of which appear only once. The data are from a study of T cells in Graves' hyperthyroidism and ophthalmopathy. Study-wide findings and caveats: Researchers report that a 13 V-J model separated ophthalmopathy from stable hyperthyroidism.

The sequence derives from a woman aged 25 to 39 with Graves' ophthalmopathy. What was sequenced was blood.

The CDR3 region has the DNA TGTGCCAGCAGTCGTCTGGGACACCTACAAGAGACCCAGTACTTC. Amino acid sequence: CASSRLGHLQETQYF. The V call is TRBV27, the J call TRBJ2-5; D possibly corresponds to TRBD1 (6 bases). Trimming shortened V by 5 bases and J by 2 bases, and 15 bases separated the two germline ends. The CDR3 is made up of 15 amino acids. Germline V lookup: CDR1 MNHEY, CDR2 SMNVEV (reference sequence).